The clone carrying this T cell receptor (beta chain) showed up just a few times. The target antigen is unknown. TCRdb's table, derived via immunoSEQ multiplex PCR, lists solely in-frame clones and lacks some. The sample lists under 200,000 clones, more than 70% occurring once. This CDR3 comprises 13 residues. The V end was cut by 8 bases, the J end by 2 bases, with 12 bases between. Germline loops: CDR1 LNHDA, CDR2 SQIVND (reference sequence). The data were obtained in a study of T cell responses to AZD1222 COVID-19 vaccine. Notes on the study in general: Vaccine-related CD4 TCRs covered spike, predominating at 160-218 and 743-854. Of spike-specific TCRs, nearly half reportedly target regions left unmutated in variants.

Doses given second, at about 4 or about 12 weeks, were pooled. The gene calls are TRBV19 and TRBJ1-1; D is unclear. Here the sequenced sample was peripheral blood, taken 28 days after the second AZD1222 dose. The source is an adult who received the AZD1222 COVID-19 vaccine. In DNA, the CDR3 is TGTGCCAGTCAACCCTCGGGTAACACTGAAGCTTTCTTT. Residues: CASQPSGNTEAFF.